A single TCR beta chain is shown here with its context. The antigen remains undetermined. This specimen comes from a study of T cell repertoires in cytomegalovirus infection. Across the whole study: Use of recently identified HLA-C-restricted and well-studied HLA-B-restricted CMV epitopes was part of the study. It was the public TCR beta signatures that indicated both CMV infection and matching HLA type. Study-wide results and limits: In two of eight donors, the top clonotype was HLA-C-restricted CMV-specific.

The J segment lost 5 bases and the V segment lost 0 bases, leaving 8 bases of the junction unmatched. The germline gives CDR1 MNHNY, CDR2 SVGAGI (reference sequence). The CDR3 totals 17 residues. TCRdb used MiXCR to reprocess the reads, holding one entry per CDR3 protein. Here the sample spans 340,000 or so distinct CDR3 sequences, around 25% being singletons. The chain employs TRBV6-6 and TRBJ2-3, with TRBD2 identical over 10 bases. The source of this sequence is a human donor in good health (CMV status not recorded). Some clones in this sample may be carry-over from other donors' samples. Sequenced here: cultured PBMCs, sampled from culture after CMV antigen stimulation. This CDR3 reads CASSYSTSSGGRDTQYF. The DNA of the CDR3 is TGTGCCAGCAGTTACTCGACGTCTAGCGGGGGCCGAGATACGCAGTATTTT.